A single sample gave rise to the 16 T cell receptor beta chains below, sequenced in a study of T cell responses to AZD1222 COVID-19 vaccine. Assay used: immunoSEQ multiplex PCR; TCRdb lists only in-frame clones, some missing. The repertoire holds about 150,000 clones, approximately 90% seen once, with around 1.5% in the top ten. Here the sequenced sample was peripheral blood, taken on day 0 of AZD1222 vaccination. These receptors were collected from an adult in good health.

The J gene is TRBJ1-1, the V gene TRBV5-6; 7 nucleotides match TRBD1. Per germline, CDR1 SGHDT and CDR2 YYEEEE. The CDR3 totals 15 residues. J gave up 2 bases and V 4 bases, and 8 bases lay outside the gene matches. The CDR3 loop reads CASSPRDSINTEAFF. The CDR3 nucleotides read TGTGCCAGCAGCCCACGGGACAGTATCAACACTGAAGCTTTCTTT.

The rearrangement joins TRBV6-5 to TRBJ1-2, with D tentatively TRBD1 (5 bases). Germline CDR1 reads MNHEY; CDR2 reads SVGAGI. Between the trimmed V and J ends, which lost 0 bases and 8 bases, there was a span of 13 bases. The CDR3 extends over 14 amino acids. The CDR3 loop reads CASSYSRVRGGYTF. For the CDR3, the DNA is TGTGCCAGCAGTTACTCCAGGGTCCGGGGCGGCTACACCTTC.

The chain uses TRBV5-1 and TRBJ1-1; a possible D gene is TRBD1 (6 bases). The CDR3 runs to 14 residues. The V and J ends lost 3 bases and 2 bases respectively, with 11 bases between them. Germline assignment: CDR1 SGHRS and CDR2 YFSETQ. CDR3 region: CASSSTGLNTEAFF. The CDR3 region has the DNA TGCGCCAGCAGCTCGACAGGACTCAACACTGAAGCTTTCTTT.

This sequence joins TRBV6-2 or TRBV6-3 and TRBJ1-1; D is possibly TRBD1 (5 bases). The CDR3 totals 17 residues. Trimming took 4 bases from V and 0 from J, leaving 18 bases between them. Germline-derived CDR1 and CDR2 are MNHEY and SVGEGT. The CDR3 here is CASSLQVMAGLNTEAFF. CDR3 DNA sequence: TGTGCCAGCAGTTTACAGGTTATGGCCGGTTTGAACACTGAAGCTTTCTTT.

Here the CDR3 reads CASSTDGANYGYTF. As DNA, the CDR3 is TGTGCCAGCAGCACAGACGGGGCGAACTATGGCTACACCTTC. This chain links TRBV7-2 with TRBJ1-2, with a tentative D call TRBD1 (5 bases). The V and J ends lost 5 bases and 2 bases respectively, with 12 bases between them. Germline assignment: CDR1 SGHTA and CDR2 FQGNSA. CDR3 length: 14 residues. The full variable domain, rest sourced from reference TRBV7-2 and TRBJ1-2, is GAGVSQSPSNKVTEKGKDVELRCDPISGHTALYWYRQSLGQGLEFLIYFQGNSAPDKSGLPSDRFSAERTGGSVSTLTIQRTQQEDSAVYLCASSTDGANYGYTFGSGTRLTVV.

The CDR3 DNA sequence: TGTGCCAGAGATATCCTATCAGGAGGCTTTTACACCGGGGAGCTGTTTTTT. This translates into CARDILSGGFYTGELFF. The rearrangement joins TRBV5-8 to TRBJ2-2; possible D gene TRBD2, 5 bases. V was clipped by 8 bases and J by 3 bases, with 23 bases between them. The length of the CDR3 is 17 residues. The germline CDR1 and CDR2 sequences are SGHTS and YDEGEE. The full variable domain, completed using reference TRBV5-8 and TRBJ2-2, is EAGVTQSPTHLIKTRGQQATLRCSPISGHTSVYWYQQALGLGLQFLLWYDEGEERNRGNFPPRFSGRQFPNYSSELNVNALELEDSALYLCARDILSGGFYTGELFFGEGSRLTVL.

The chain employs TRBV19 and TRBJ2-3; the D call may be TRBD1 or TRBD2 (6 bases each). Germline V lookup: CDR1 LNHDA, CDR2 SQIVND (reference sequence). V shed 7 bases and J shed 4 bases, with 15 bases lying between them. The CDR3 runs to 14 residues. The CDR3 nucleotides are TGTGCCAGTAATCAACAGGGAGGCGCAGATACGCAGTATTTT. Its translation is CASNQQGGADTQYF.

The J gene is TRBJ2-1, the V gene TRBV6-5; possible D gene TRBD1, 6 bases. With 6 bases removed from V and 5 bases from J, the gap between germline ends came to 11 bases. Germline assignment: CDR1 MNHEY and CDR2 SVGAGI. CDR3 length: 13 amino acids. In nucleotides, the CDR3 is TGTGCCAGCAGGACCGGGACACACAATGAGCAGTTCTTC. Amino acids: CASRTGTHNEQFF.

This chain connects TRBV7-2 to TRBJ2-1; 7 nucleotides match TRBD2. CDR3 length: 15 amino acids. With V trimmed by 6 bases and J by 3 bases, 8 bases remained unmatched. Germline V gene data show CDR1 as SGHTA and CDR2 as FQGNSA. CDR3 amino acids: CASSLPGLIYNEQFF. The CDR3 bases are TGTGCCAGCAGTCTACCGGGACTAATCTACAATGAGCAGTTCTTC.

The chain uses TRBV14 and TRBJ2-7; tentative D call: TRBD1 (6 bases). Germline values: CDR1 SGHDN, CDR2 FVKESK. The germline V and J ends were trimmed by 0 bases and 7 bases, with 7 bases remaining between them. This CDR3 spans 12 amino acids. CDR3 nucleotide sequence: TGTGCCAGCAGCCAAGAGGGGACAGAGCAGTACTTC. It codes for CASSQEGTEQYF. The complete variable domain, with remaining parts taken from reference TRBV14 and TRBJ2-7, reads EAGVTQFPSHSVIEKGQTVTLRCDPISGHDNLYWYRRVMGKEIKFLLHFVKESKQDESGMPNNRFLAERTGGTYSTLKVQPAELEDSGVYFCASSQEGTEQYFGPGTRLTVT.

CDR3 coding DNA: TGTGCCAGCAGCTTATTGGGTGTGGGGAATGAAAAACTGTTTTTT. Its protein is CASSLLGVGNEKLFF. The genes are TRBV7-9 and TRBJ1-4; D gene uncertain. V gave up 2 bases and J gave up 5 bases, with 12 bases separating them. Germline V gives CDR1 SEHNR, CDR2 FQNEAQ (reference sequence). The CDR3 is 15 residues long.

V usage is TRBV28 and J usage is TRBJ1-4; 8 bases are shared with TRBD1. The germline V gene has CDR1 MDHEN and CDR2 SYDVKM. CDR3 length equals 15 residues. The V and J ends lost 6 bases and 10 bases, in that order; junction bases with no gene match: 13. The CDR3: CASRAGDRPKGKLFF. CDR3 nucleotide sequence: TGTGCCAGCAGGGCCGGGGACAGGCCAAAAGGAAAACTGTTTTTT.

This sequence joins TRBV5-1 and TRBJ1-1; D is unclear. The germline V and J ends were trimmed by 1 base and 1 base, with 11 bases remaining between them. The CDR3 consists of 15 residues. Germline lookup yields CDR1 SGHRS and CDR2 YFSETQ. CDR3 sequence: CASSLRVSANTEAFF. The CDR3 bases are TGCGCCAGCAGCTTGCGGGTCAGTGCGAACACTGAAGCTTTCTTT.

The chain is built from TRBV7-6 and TRBJ2-7; TRBD2 is a possible D gene (6 bases). The CDR3 is made up of 15 amino acids. CDR1 SGHVS and CDR2 FNYEAQ come from the germline V gene. V was trimmed by 6 bases and J by 3 bases, leaving 18 bases between them. This CDR3 reads CASSPAAGIIYEQYF. As DNA, the CDR3 is TGTGCCAGCAGTCCCGCGGCGGGGATAATCTACGAGCAGTACTTC. The full variable domain, completed using reference TRBV7-6 and TRBJ2-7, is GAGVSQSPRYKVTKRGQDVALRCDPISGHVSLYWYRQALGQGPEFLTYFNYEAQQDKSGLPNDRFSAERPEGSISTLTIQRTEQRDSAMYRCASSPAAGIIYEQYFGPGTRLTVT.

This clone came up once. V gene TRBV3-1 (or the pseudogene TRBV3-2) combines with J gene TRBJ2-7, with a possible D match to TRBD2 (6 bases). The ends were cut back, 1 base at V and 2 bases at J, with 12 bases in the middle. The CDR3 length is 15 residues. CDR1 and CDR2 (germline): LGHDT, YNNKEL (reference sequence). This CDR3 is CASSQGWGVPYEQYF. The CDR3 DNA reads TGTGCCAGCAGCCAAGGGTGGGGGGTCCCCTACGAGCAGTACTTC.

This chain connects TRBV15 to TRBJ2-7, with 9 bases fitting TRBD2. The J segment lost 5 bases and the V segment lost 4 bases, leaving 9 bases of the junction unmatched. Germline V CDR1 and CDR2: LNHNV, YYDKDF (reference sequence). CDR3 size: 15 residues. The DNA of the CDR3 is TGTGCCACCAGCAAGACTAGCGGAGCGGCTGACGAGCAGTACTTC. This codes for CATSKTSGAADEQYF.